This T cell receptor beta chain was retrieved from a study of cytomegalovirus exposure and HLA in healthy donors. The study's findings and limits: Sequences of the TCR beta chain were said to predict the HLA-A and HLA-B alleles of most subjects accurately. Analysis performed later showed TCR beta chains linked to HLA being more clonally expanded than equally common others. Some TCR beta chains (roughly 150 of them) were listed as cytomegalovirus-associated.

PCR involved 60 Vbeta and 13 Jbeta primers. This table comes from immunoSEQ multiplex PCR, and its TCRdb copy is limited to in-frame clones, with some not included. The table has 160,000 or so clones, about three quarters seen once. A remark on this clone: The antigen is undetermined.

This CDR3 contains 14 residues. V shed 1 base, J shed 6 bases, and the junction held 2 bases outside the gene matches. The germline CDR1 and CDR2 sequences are SGHVS and FNYEAQ. Specimen: PBMCs. The TCR was taken from a middle-aged man in good health and CMV-seropositive. This chain uses TRBV7-6 with TRBJ1-5; 8 positions agree with TRBD1. CDR3 region: CASSLDRGGQPQHF. Written as DNA, the CDR3 is TGTGCCAGCAGCTTAGACAGGGGGGGTCAGCCCCAGCATTTT.